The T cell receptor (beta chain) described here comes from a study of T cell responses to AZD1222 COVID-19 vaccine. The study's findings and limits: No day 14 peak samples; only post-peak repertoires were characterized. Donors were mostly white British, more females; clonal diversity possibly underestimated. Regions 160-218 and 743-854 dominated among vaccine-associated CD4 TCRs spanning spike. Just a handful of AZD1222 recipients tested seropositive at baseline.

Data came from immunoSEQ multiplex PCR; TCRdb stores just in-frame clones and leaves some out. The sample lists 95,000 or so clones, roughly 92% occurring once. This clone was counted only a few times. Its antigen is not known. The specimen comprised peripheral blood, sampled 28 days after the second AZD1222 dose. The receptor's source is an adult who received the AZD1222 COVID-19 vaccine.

The CDR3 sequence: CASSSPQRYRRSTDTQYF. In nucleotides, the CDR3 is TGTGCCAGCAGCTCGCCCCAACGTTACAGAAGGAGCACAGATACGCAGTATTTT. The V and J genes are TRBV7-3 and TRBJ2-3; D is ambiguous. The germline V and J ends were trimmed by 4 bases and 0 bases, with 20 bases remaining between them. CDR1 and CDR2 (germline): SGHTA, FQGTGA. CDR3 length: 18 amino acids.